What follows are 9 T cell receptor beta chains derived from one specimen sequenced in a study of T-cell memory formation after mild COVID-19. Using its own MiXCR run on the 5' RACE reads, TCRdb lists one record per CDR3 protein. The sample yields roughly 150,000 distinct CDR3 sequences, roughly 15% seen once. The sequenced material came from PBMCs or a T cell subset sorted from them (not recorded which). These receptors were collected from an adult woman who had mild COVID-19 (a few samples of this study predate the infection). Cell type and time point are not known.

The table lists this clonotype with a few counts. The gene calls are TRBV5-1 and TRBJ1-1, with D possibly matching TRBD1 (5 bases). Germline-derived CDR1 and CDR2 are SGHRS and YFSETQ. V gave up 4 bases and J gave up 1 base, with 14 bases separating them. The CDR3 covers 15 residues. The CDR3 reads CASSPRTLENTEAFF. The CDR3 DNA is TGCGCCAGCAGCCCGCGGACACTCGAGAACACTGAAGCTTTCTTT.

This clonotype has just a few counts. The chain couples TRBV20-1 to TRBJ1-1; D is possibly TRBD1 (6 bases). CDR3 length: 16 amino acids. Deletions cut 3 bases from V and 5 bases from J, with 22 bases between. Germline V CDR1 and CDR2: DFQATT, SNEGSKA (reference sequence). In DNA form, the CDR3 reads TGCAGTGCTAGGGCTTACTCAGGGGCCGTTGAGACTGAAGCTTTCTTT. This codes for CSARAYSGAVETEAFF.

In this sample, this clonotype turned up a few times. The V gene is TRBV2, the J gene TRBJ2-1; the match to TRBD1 covers 8 bases. The CDR3 extends over 15 amino acids. With V trimmed by 7 bases and J by 3 bases, 8 bases remained unmatched. The V gene's germline CDR1 is SNHLY and CDR2 FYNNEI. This CDR3 is CASTFGTGGYNEQFF. The CDR3 DNA follows: TGTGCCAGCACGTTTGGGACAGGTGGCTACAATGAGCAGTTCTTC.

This clonotype was counted only a few times. The chain recombines TRBV18 with TRBJ2-7; D is uncertain. CDR1 and CDR2 (germline): KGHSH, LQKENI. Trimming shortened V by 5 bases and J by 2 bases, and 10 bases separated the two germline ends. There are 13 residues in the CDR3. The DNA of the CDR3 is TGTGCCAGCTCATTCCAGGTTCCCTACGAGCAGTACTTC. It is translated as CASSFQVPYEQYF. Filled out from reference TRBV18 and TRBJ2-7, the complete variable domain reads NAGVMQNPRHLVRRRGQEARLRCSPMKGHSHVYWYRQLPEEGLKFMVYLQKENIIDESGMPKERFSAEFPKEGPSILRIQQVVRGDSAAYFCASSFQVPYEQYFGPGTRLTVT.

The rearrangement joins TRBV6-2 or TRBV6-3 to TRBJ2-7; D call uncertain. CDR1 MNHEY and CDR2 SVGEGT come from the germline V gene. The V end was cut by 0 bases, the J end by 1 base, with 10 bases between. The CDR3 loop spans 15 amino acids. CDR3 loop: CASSYSGARSYEQYF. CDR3 DNA: TGTGCCAGCAGTTACTCTGGAGCGAGGTCCTACGAGCAGTACTTC.

The chain carries TRBV5-1 and TRBJ1-1, with 7 bases identical to TRBD1. The CDR3 runs to 14 residues. Germline CDR1 SGHRS, CDR2 YFSETQ. J lost 4 bases, V lost 1 base, and 4 bases had no gene match. The CDR3 sequence: CASSLTSGGTEAFF. The CDR3 coding sequence is TGCGCCAGCAGCTTGACTTCAGGGGGCACTGAAGCTTTCTTT. The full variable domain, with the rest looked up from reference TRBV5-1 and TRBJ1-1, is KAGVTQTPRYLIKTRGQQVTLSCSPISGHRSVSWYQQTPGQGLQFLFEYFSETQRNKGNFPGRFSGRQFSNSRSEMNVSTLELGDSALYLCASSLTSGGTEAFFGQGTRLTVV.

Only a few counts were recorded for this clonotype. This chain uses TRBV12-3 or TRBV12-4 with TRBJ1-3; 7 bases are a match to TRBD1. This CDR3 region has 16 residues. J was trimmed by 0 bases and V by 5 bases; bases with no gene match: 7. The CDR3 is CASSHRQGLSGNTIYF. CDR3 sequence (DNA): TGTGCCAGCAGTCACCGACAGGGACTCTCTGGAAACACCATATATTTT.

The chain links TRBV19 to TRBJ1-2; TRBD1 agrees at 9 bases. J gave up 3 bases and V 4 bases, and 15 bases lay outside the gene matches. The CDR3 has 18 amino acids. The germline CDR1 and CDR2 sequences are LNHDA and SQIVND (reference sequence). CDR3 amino acids: CASSTNKGQGTFDYGYTF. For the CDR3, the DNA is TGTGCCAGTAGTACAAACAAAGGACAGGGGACCTTCGACTATGGCTACACCTTC.

The rearrangement links TRBV2 to TRBJ2-7; D is ambiguous. The length of the CDR3 is 12 residues. Trimming pared 6 bases from V and 4 bases from J, leaving 10 bases between. Per the germline V gene, CDR1 is SNHLY and CDR2 is FYNNEI. CDR3 in amino acids: CASSATAYEQYF. The CDR3 DNA reads TGTGCCAGCAGCGCTACAGCTTACGAGCAGTACTTC.